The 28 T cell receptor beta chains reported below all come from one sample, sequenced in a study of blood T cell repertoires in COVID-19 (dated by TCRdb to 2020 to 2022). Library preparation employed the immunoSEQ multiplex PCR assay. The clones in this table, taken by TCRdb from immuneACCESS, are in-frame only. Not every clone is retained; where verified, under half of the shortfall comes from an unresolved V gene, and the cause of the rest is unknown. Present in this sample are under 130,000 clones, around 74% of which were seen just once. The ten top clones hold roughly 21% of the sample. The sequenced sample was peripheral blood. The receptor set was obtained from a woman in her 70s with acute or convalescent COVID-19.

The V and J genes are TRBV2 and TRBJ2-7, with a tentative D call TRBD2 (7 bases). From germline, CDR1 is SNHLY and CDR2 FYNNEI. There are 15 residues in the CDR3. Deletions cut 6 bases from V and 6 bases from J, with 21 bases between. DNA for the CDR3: TGTGCCAGCAGCGACGTGGGGGGGCATGGTGGCGAGCAGTACTTC. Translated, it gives CASSDVGGHGGEQYF.

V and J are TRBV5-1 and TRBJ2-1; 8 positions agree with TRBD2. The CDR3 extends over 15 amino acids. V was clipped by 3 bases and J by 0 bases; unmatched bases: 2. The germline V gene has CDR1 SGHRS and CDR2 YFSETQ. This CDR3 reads CASSSGGRSYNEQFF. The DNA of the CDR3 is TGCGCCAGCAGCTCGGGAGGGCGCTCCTACAATGAGCAGTTCTTC. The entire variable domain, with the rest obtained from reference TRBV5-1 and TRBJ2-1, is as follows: KAGVTQTPRYLIKTRGQQVTLSCSPISGHRSVSWYQQTPGQGLQFLFEYFSETQRNKGNFPGRFSGRQFSNSRSEMNVSTLELGDSALYLCASSSGGRSYNEQFFGPGTRLTVL.

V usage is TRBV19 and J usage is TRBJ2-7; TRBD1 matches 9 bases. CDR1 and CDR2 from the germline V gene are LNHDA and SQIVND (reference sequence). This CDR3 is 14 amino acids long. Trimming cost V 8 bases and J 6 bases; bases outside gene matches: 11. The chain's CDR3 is CASSQSGQGPEQYF. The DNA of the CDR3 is TGTGCCAGTTCCCAGTCGGGACAGGGACCCGAGCAGTACTTC.

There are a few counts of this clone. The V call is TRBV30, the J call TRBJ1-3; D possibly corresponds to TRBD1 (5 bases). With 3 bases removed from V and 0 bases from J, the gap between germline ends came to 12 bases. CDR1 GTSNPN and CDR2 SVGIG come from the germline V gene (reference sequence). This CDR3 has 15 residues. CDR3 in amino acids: CAWRGPGGSGNTIYF. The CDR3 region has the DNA TGTGCCTGGAGGGGACCCGGGGGCTCTGGAAACACCATATATTTT.

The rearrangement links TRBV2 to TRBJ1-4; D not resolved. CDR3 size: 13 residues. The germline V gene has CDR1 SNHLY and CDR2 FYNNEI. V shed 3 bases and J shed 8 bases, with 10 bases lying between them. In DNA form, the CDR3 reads TGTGCCAGCAGTGACCCGGGAGGAGAAAAACTGTTTTTT. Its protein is CASSDPGGEKLFF.

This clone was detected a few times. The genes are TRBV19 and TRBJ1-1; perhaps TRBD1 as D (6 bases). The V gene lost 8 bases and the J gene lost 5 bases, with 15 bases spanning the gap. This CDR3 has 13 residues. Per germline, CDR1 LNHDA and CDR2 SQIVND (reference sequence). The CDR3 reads CASCRPQGTEAFF. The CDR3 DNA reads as TGTGCCAGTTGTCGCCCCCAGGGGACTGAAGCTTTCTTT.

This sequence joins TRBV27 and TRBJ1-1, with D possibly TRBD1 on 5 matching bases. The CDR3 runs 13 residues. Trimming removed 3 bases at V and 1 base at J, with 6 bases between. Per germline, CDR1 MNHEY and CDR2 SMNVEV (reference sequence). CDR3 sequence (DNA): TGTGCCAGCAGTTTTACAGGGAACACTGAAGCTTTCTTT. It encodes CASSFTGNTEAFF.

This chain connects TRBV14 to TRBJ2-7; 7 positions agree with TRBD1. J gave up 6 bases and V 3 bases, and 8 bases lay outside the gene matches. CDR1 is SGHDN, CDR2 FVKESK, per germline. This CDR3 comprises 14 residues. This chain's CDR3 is CASSQGQTWGEQYF. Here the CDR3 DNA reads TGTGCCAGCAGCCAGGGACAGACCTGGGGCGAGCAGTACTTC.

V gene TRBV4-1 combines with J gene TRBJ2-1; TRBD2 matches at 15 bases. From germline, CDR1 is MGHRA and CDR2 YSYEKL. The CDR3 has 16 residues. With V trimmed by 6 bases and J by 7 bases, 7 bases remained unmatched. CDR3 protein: CASRQRTSGGDNEQFF. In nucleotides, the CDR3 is TGCGCCAGCAGGCAGAGGACTAGCGGGGGGGATAATGAGCAGTTCTTC.

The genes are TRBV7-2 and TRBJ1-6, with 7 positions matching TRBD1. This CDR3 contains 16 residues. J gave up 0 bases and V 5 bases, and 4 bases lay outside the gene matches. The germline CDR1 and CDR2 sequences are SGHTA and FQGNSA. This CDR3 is CASSHRQGSYNSPLHF. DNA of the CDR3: TGTGCCAGCAGCCATCGACAGGGCTCCTATAATTCACCCCTCCACTTT.

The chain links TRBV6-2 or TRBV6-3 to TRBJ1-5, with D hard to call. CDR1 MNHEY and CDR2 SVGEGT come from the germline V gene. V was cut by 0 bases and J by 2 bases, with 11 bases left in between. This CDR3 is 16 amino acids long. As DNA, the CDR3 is TGTGCCAGCAGTTACTCGAACTTCTACGGCAATCAGCCCCAGCATTTT. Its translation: CASSYSNFYGNQPQHF.

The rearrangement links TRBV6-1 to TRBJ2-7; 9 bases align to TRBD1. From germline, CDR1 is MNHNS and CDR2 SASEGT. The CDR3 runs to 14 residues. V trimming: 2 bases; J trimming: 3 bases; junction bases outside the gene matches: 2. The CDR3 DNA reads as TGTGCCAGCAGTGAATCGACAGGGGGCTACGAGCAGTACTTC. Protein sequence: CASSESTGGYEQYF.

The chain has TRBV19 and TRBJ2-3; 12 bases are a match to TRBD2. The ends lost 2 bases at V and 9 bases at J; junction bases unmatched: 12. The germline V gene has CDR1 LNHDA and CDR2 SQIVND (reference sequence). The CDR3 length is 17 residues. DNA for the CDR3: TGTGCCAGTAGTATACCCGGACTAGCGGGGAGGCTGGAGACGCAGTATTTT. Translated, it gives CASSIPGLAGRLETQYF.

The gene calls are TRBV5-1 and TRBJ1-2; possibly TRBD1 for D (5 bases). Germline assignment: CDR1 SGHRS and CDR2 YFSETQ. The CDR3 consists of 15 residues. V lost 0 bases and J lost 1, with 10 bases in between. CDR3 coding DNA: TGCGCCAGCAGCTTGGGGCAGGGTATTAACTATGGCTACACCTTC. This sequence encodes CASSLGQGINYGYTF. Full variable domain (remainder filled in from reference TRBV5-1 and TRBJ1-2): KAGVTQTPRYLIKTRGQQVTLSCSPISGHRSVSWYQQTPGQGLQFLFEYFSETQRNKGNFPGRFSGRQFSNSRSEMNVSTLELGDSALYLCASSLGQGINYGYTFGSGTRLTVV.

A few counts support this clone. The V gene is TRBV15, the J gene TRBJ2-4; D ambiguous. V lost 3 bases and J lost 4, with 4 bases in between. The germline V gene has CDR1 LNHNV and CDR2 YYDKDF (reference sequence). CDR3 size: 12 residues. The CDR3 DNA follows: TGTGCCACCAGCAGTCAGAAAAACATTCAGTACTTC. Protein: CATSSQKNIQYF.

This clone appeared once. The CDR3 region is CAWSPGTGELFF. CDR3 DNA sequence: TGTGCCTGGAGCCCAGGCACCGGGGAGCTGTTTTTT. The rearrangement links TRBV30 to TRBJ2-2; D remains unclear. Germline V lookup: CDR1 GTSNPN, CDR2 SVGIG (reference sequence). V lost 3 bases to trimming and J lost 4 bases, with 6 bases between them. The CDR3 consists of 12 residues.

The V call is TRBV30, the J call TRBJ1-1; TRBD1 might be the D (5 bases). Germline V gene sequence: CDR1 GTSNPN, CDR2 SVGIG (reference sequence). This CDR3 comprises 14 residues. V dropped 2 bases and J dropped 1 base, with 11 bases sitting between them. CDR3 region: CAWSKEGRNTEAFF. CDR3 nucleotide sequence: TGTGCCTGGAGTAAGGAGGGGAGGAACACTGAAGCTTTCTTT. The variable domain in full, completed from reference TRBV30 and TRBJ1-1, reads SQTIHQWPATLVQPVGSPLSLECTVEGTSNPNLYWYRQAAGRGLQLLFYSVGIGQISSEVPQNLSASRPQDRQFILSSKKLLLSDSGFYLCAWSKEGRNTEAFFGQGTRLTVV.

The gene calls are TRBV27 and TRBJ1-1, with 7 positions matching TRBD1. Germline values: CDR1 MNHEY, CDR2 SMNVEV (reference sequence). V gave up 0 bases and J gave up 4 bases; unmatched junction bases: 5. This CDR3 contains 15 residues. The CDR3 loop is CASSLSRQGATEAFF. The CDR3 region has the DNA TGTGCCAGCAGTTTATCCCGACAGGGAGCCACTGAAGCTTTCTTT.

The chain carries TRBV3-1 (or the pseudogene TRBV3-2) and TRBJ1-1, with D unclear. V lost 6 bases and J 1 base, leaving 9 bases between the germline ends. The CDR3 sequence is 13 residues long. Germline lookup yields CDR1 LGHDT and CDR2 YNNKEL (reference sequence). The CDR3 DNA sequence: TGTGCCAGCAGTCTTGGGCCGAACACTGAAGCTTTCTTT. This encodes CASSLGPNTEAFF.

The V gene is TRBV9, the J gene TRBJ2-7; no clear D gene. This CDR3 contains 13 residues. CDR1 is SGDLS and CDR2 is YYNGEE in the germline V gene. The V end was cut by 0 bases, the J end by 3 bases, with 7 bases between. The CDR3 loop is CASSVGLSYEQYF. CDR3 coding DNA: TGTGCCAGCAGCGTAGGCCTTAGCTACGAGCAGTACTTC.

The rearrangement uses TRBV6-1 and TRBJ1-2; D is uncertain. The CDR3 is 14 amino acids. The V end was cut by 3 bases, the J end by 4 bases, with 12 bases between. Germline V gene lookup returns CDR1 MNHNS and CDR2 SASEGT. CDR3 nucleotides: TGTGCCAGCAGTGAGGCCAGAGGACTCTATGGCTACACCTTC. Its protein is CASSEARGLYGYTF.

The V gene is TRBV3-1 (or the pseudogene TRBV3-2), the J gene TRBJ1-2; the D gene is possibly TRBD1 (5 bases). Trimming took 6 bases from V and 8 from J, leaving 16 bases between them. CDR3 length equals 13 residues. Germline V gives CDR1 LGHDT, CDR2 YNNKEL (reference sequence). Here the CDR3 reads CASSRRGLGGYTF. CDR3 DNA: TGTGCCAGCAGTCGGCGGGGACTAGGCGGCTACACCTTC.

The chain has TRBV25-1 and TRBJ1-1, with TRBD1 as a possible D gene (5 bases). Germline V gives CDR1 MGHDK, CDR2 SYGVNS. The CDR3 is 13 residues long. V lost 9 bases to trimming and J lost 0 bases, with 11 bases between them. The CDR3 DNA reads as TGTGCCAGTGCGGGACGGCTGAACACTGAAGCTTTCTTT. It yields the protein CASAGRLNTEAFF.

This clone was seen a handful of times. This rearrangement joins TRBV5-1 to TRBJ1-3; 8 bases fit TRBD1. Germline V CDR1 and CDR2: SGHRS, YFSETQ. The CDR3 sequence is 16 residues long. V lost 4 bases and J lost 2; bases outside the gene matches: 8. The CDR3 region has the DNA TGCGCCAGCAGCCGCGAGGACAGGGCGACTGGAAACACCATATATTTT. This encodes CASSREDRATGNTIYF.

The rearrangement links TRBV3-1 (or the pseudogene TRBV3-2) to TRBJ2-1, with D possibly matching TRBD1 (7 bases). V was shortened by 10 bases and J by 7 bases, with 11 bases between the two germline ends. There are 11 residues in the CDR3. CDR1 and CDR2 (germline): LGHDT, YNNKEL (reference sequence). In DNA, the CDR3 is TGTGCCACCCAGGGGGGAAATGAGCAGTTCTTC. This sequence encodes CATQGGNEQFF.

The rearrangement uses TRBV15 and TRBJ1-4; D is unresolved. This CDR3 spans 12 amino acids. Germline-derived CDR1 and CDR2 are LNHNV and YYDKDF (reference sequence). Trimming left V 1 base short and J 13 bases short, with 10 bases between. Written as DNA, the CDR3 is TGTGCCACCAGCAGAGGTGGCAGCGCACTGTTTTTT. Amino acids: CATSRGGSALFF.

CDR3 in DNA: TGTGCCAGCAGTTTAGGGACTAGCGGGGCCACAGATACGCAGTATTTT. It specifies CASSLGTSGATDTQYF. The chain carries TRBV27 and TRBJ2-3; 13 bases match TRBD2. The germline V gene encodes CDR1 MNHEY and CDR2 SMNVEV (reference sequence). The V segment lost 2 bases and the J segment 2 bases; nucleotides outside the gene matches: 1. This CDR3 comprises 16 residues.

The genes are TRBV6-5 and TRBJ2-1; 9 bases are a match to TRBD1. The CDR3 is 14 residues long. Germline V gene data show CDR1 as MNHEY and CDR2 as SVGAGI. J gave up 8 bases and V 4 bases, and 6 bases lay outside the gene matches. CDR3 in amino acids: CASSSLDRGDEQFF. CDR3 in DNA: TGTGCCAGCAGTTCCTTGGACAGGGGCGATGAGCAGTTCTTC.